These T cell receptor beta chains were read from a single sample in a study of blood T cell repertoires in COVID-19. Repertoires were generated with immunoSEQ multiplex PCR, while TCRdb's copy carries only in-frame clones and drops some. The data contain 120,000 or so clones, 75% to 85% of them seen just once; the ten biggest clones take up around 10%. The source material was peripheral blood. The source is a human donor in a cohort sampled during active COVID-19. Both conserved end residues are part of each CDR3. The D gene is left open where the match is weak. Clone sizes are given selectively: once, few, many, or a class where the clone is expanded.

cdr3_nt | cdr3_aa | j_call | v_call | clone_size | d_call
TGCGCCAGCAGCCAAGATAACAGCAGGTACGAGCAGTACTTC | CASSQDNSRYEQYF | TRBJ2-7 | TRBV4-1 | - | -
TGTGCCAGCAGTGATGGGACATCCTACAATGAGCAGTTCTTC | CASSDGTSYNEQFF | TRBJ2-1 | TRBV6-1 | few | -
TGTGCCAGCAGTGAAGGGACAGTAGCAGATACGCAGTATTTT | CASSEGTVADTQYF | TRBJ2-3 | TRBV2 | - | -
TGCGCCAGCAGCCCACGACTTACCACTAGCGGGGGAACAGATACGCAGTATTTT | CASSPRLTTSGGTDTQYF | TRBJ2-3 | TRBV5-1 | - | TRBD2
TGCAGCGTTGAAGGGCTCCAGGGTCCCCCTTGGAACACTGAAGCTTTCTTT | CSVEGLQGPPWNTEAFF | TRBJ1-1 | TRBV29-1 | - | -
TGTGCCAGCAGCCGTACACCCGGGACAGGGGGCCTGGAGACCCAGTACTTC | CASSRTPGTGGLETQYF | TRBJ2-5 | TRBV11-2 | - | TRBD1
TGTGCCAGCTCACCCGGGGCTAGCGGGGAAAGGGAGCAGTACTTC | CASSPGASGEREQYF | TRBJ2-7 | TRBV18 | once | TRBD2
TGTGCCAGTGACCCGCAGGGCATGAACACTGAAGCTTTCTTT | CASDPQGMNTEAFF | TRBJ1-1 | TRBV2 | - | -
TGTGCCAGCAGCGTAGCTTCTACAGTTAACTATGGCTACACCTTC | CASSVASTVNYGYTF | TRBJ1-2 | TRBV9 | - | -
TGTGCCAGCAGCCAAGAAAGTCAGGGGGATCCCTACGAGCAGTACTTC | CASSQESQGDPYEQYF | TRBJ2-7 | TRBV3-1/TRBV3-2 | - | TRBD1
TGTGCCAGCAGCCAAAGTACCAGGTACAGGGGCAACACCATATATTTT | CASSQSTRYRGNTIYF | TRBJ1-3 | TRBV3-1/TRBV3-2 | - | TRBD1
TGTGCCAGTACCAACTCAGGGACAGGGGTTAGTGGCTACACCTTC | CASTNSGTGVSGYTF | TRBJ1-2 | TRBV19 | once | TRBD1
TGTGCCAGCAGTGCCGGGGGAGGGCCCTATAATTCACCCCTCCACTTT | CASSAGGGPYNSPLHF | TRBJ1-6 | TRBV27 | - | -
TGCGCCAGCAGCTTGGGAGGCTCCCGCTACGAGCAGTACTTC | CASSLGGSRYEQYF | TRBJ2-7 | TRBV5-1 | - | -
TGTGCCAGCAGCTCCGGGTGGCCAGATACGCAGTATTTT | CASSSGWPDTQYF | TRBJ2-3 | TRBV9 | - | -
TGTGCCAGTAGGAGGGACAGGACGACAGATACGCAGTATTTT | CASRRDRTTDTQYF | TRBJ2-3 | TRBV19 | - | TRBD1
TGTGCCAGCAGCCCGACGGGAGGCGGGGAGCTGTTTTTT | CASSPTGGGELFF | TRBJ2-2 | TRBV4-2 | - | TRBD2
TGCGCCAGCAGCCAAGAGACGACTAGGGCGGCCACAGATACGCAGTATTTT | CASSQETTRAATDTQYF | TRBJ2-3 | TRBV4-1 | - | -
TGTGCCAACTCTAGGGGGTTTGCGGATGAGCAGTTCTTC | CANSRGFADEQFF | TRBJ2-1 | TRBV7-2 | - | -
TGCGCCAGCAGCCCGGGGACTAGCGGGGCCTCGGGGGAGACCCAGTACTTC | CASSPGTSGASGETQYF | TRBJ2-5 | TRBV4-1 | - | TRBD2
TGTGCCAGCAGCAACAGGGCTTCACCCCTCCACTTT | CASSNRASPLHF | TRBJ1-6 | TRBV12-3/TRBV12-4 | - | -
TGTGCCAGCAGCTCATGGACTAGCGGGGACACAGATACGCAGTATTTT | CASSSWTSGDTDTQYF | TRBJ2-3 | TRBV5-4 | - | TRBD2
TGTGCCAGCAGCCCCCCTTGGGGACAGGACACTGAAGCTTTCTTT | CASSPPWGQDTEAFF | TRBJ1-1 | TRBV28 | - | TRBD1
TGTGCCAGCAGCACCGCCGGGACAGAACTAGCCAAAAACATTCAGTACTTC | CASSTAGTELAKNIQYF | TRBJ2-4 | TRBV21-1 | - | -
TGTGCCAGCTCACCACCCGGGACAGGGAACACCGGGGAGCTGTTTTTT | CASSPPGTGNTGELFF | TRBJ2-2 | TRBV18 | - | TRBD1
TGTGCCAGCAGCGTTAGCGGGGGGGCCCGCGAGACCCAGTACTTC | CASSVSGGARETQYF | TRBJ2-5 | TRBV9 | - | TRBD2
TGTGCCAGCAGCCCCACCAAGGACAGGCGGTTAGAGACCCAGTACTTC | CASSPTKDRRLETQYF | TRBJ2-5 | TRBV5-6 | - | TRBD1
TGTGCCATCAGTGGGGAGGGCTACTATGGCTACACCTTC | CAISGEGYYGYTF | TRBJ1-2 | TRBV10-3 | - | -
TGTGCCAGCAGCCGTGTGGAGGGCCACACAGATACGCAGTATTTT | CASSRVEGHTDTQYF | TRBJ2-3 | TRBV7-8 | once | -
TGCGCCAGCAGCCAAGCGGGGGGAGCTAACTATGGCTACACCTTC | CASSQAGGANYGYTF | TRBJ1-2 | TRBV4-1 | - | -
TGTGCCAGCAGCCAAGAATTTTCCGGGACTAGCGGAAATGAGCAGTTCTTC | CASSQEFSGTSGNEQFF | TRBJ2-1 | TRBV4-2 | - | TRBD2
TGTGCCAGCAGTTTATCACTAGCGGGGGACTACGAGCAGTACTTC | CASSLSLAGDYEQYF | TRBJ2-7 | TRBV27 | many | TRBD2
TGTGCCAGCAGCTCCCCGGGTCGGGGGGAGACCCAGTACTTC | CASSSPGRGETQYF | TRBJ2-5 | TRBV9 | - | -
TGTGCCAGCAGCTTAGCGGGGGATTACAATGAGCAGTTCTTC | CASSLAGDYNEQFF | TRBJ2-1 | TRBV11-2 | once | -
TGCGCCAGCAGCTTGGGACAGGCCTACTCCTACGAGCAGTACTTC | CASSLGQAYSYEQYF | TRBJ2-7 | TRBV5-1 | - | -
TGTGCCAGCAGCCAAGGGGCAGGGATAGTCGGCCGCTATGGCTACACCTTC | CASSQGAGIVGRYGYTF | TRBJ1-2 | TRBV3-1/TRBV3-2 | - | -
TGCAGCGTTGACCCCCGCGTGGCCGCGACCGCGGAGAACACTGAAGCTTTCTTT | CSVDPRVAATAENTEAFF | TRBJ1-1 | TRBV29-1 | once | -
TGTGCCAGCAGTGAAGGGGGGGGCTCTGGAAACACCATATATTTT | CASSEGGGSGNTIYF | TRBJ1-3 | TRBV6-1 | - | -
TGTGCCAGCAGCTTACAGGGGGCTCAGGCTAATGAAAAACTGTTTTTT | CASSLQGAQANEKLFF | TRBJ1-4 | TRBV5-4 | - | TRBD1
TGTGCCAGCAGCCAAGGGGGGGTAGCCTACAATGAGCAGTTCTTC | CASSQGGVAYNEQFF | TRBJ2-1 | TRBV3-1/TRBV3-2 | - | -
TGTGCCACCAGGGGACAGGGGGCGAACGGGGAGCTGTTTTTT | CATRGQGANGELFF | TRBJ2-2 | TRBV24-1 | - | TRBD1
TGCGCCAGCAGCTTGGTCGCGGGCCCGGGGGGCACTGAAGCTTTCTTT | CASSLVAGPGGTEAFF | TRBJ1-1 | TRBV5-1 | once | -